Following are 3 T cell receptor beta chains from one sample sequenced in a study of neurological immune-mediated disorders. One entry per CDR3 protein results from TCRdb running MiXCR on the 5' RACE reads. Of about 57,000 distinct CDR3 sequences listed, 10% to 15% were seen once; the top ten hold about 10%. Sequences were obtained from PBMCs. These receptor sequences come from a woman in her fifties or sixties with HTLV-1-associated myelopathy (HAM/TSP).

This clonotype has a count of ten or more. The rearrangement links TRBV4-1 to TRBJ1-5; no reliable D call. This CDR3 comprises 13 residues. Germline V gives CDR1 MGHRA, CDR2 YSYEKL. Trimming cost V 1 base and J 5 bases, with 6 bases left between them. This CDR3 is CASSQVRDQPQHF. CDR3 nucleotide sequence: TGCGCCAGCAGCCAAGTACGGGATCAGCCCCAGCATTTT.

This clonotype is a singleton in its sample. This rearrangement joins TRBV5-1 to TRBJ2-1; D may correspond to TRBD1 or TRBD2 (6 bases each). The ends were cut back, 5 bases at V and 5 bases at J, with 23 bases in the middle. The CDR3 spans 17 residues. The germline CDR1 and CDR2 sequences are SGHRS and YFSETQ. CDR3 protein: CASRPEAGSRGNNEQFF. CDR3 coding DNA: TGCGCCAGCAGACCAGAGGCGGGGAGTAGGGGGAACAATGAGCAGTTCTTC.

This clonotype was detected many times. The V and J genes are TRBV12-3 or TRBV12-4 and TRBJ2-7; D is perhaps TRBD1 (6 bases). Trimming pared 5 bases from V and 2 bases from J, leaving 10 bases between. The CDR3 covers 13 residues. CDR3 loop: CASSADRPYEQYF. The CDR3 DNA reads as TGTGCCAGCAGTGCGGACAGACCCTACGAGCAGTACTTC.